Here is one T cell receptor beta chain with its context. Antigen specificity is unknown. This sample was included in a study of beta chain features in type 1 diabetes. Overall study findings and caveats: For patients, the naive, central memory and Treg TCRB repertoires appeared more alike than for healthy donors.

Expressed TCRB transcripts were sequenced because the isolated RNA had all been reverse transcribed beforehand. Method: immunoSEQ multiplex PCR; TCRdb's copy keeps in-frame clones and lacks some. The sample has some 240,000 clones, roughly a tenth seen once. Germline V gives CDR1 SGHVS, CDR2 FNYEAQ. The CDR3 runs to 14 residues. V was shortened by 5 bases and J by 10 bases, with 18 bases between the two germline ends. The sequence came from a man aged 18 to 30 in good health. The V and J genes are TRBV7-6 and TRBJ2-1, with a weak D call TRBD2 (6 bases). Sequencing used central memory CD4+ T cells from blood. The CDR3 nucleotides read TGTGCCAGCAGCCAAGGACTACACGCCAAGGAGCAGTTCTTC. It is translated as CASSQGLHAKEQFF.